This T cell receptor (beta chain) was identified during a study of blood T cell repertoires in COVID-19. Germline trimming cut 1 base from V and 7 bases from J; bases unmatched to any gene: 1. The CDR3 is 13 amino acids. Germline V CDR1 and CDR2: KGHSH, LQKENI. Authors' methods: Estimated nucleated cell counts came from reference gene primer amplification. Assay: immunoSEQ multiplex PCR; the TCRdb copy retains only in-frame clones and omits some. The V and J calls and clone size were taken over from that table, and D and trimming were inferred from the DNA. The sample consists of 35,000 or so clones, 81% of them appearing once. This clone was recorded a few times.

The chain combines TRBV18 with TRBJ1-1, with 9 positions matching TRBD1. The sequenced material came from peripheral blood. The origin of this receptor is a man at least 80 years old with active or convalescent COVID-19. The CDR3 protein is CASSPLGQGEAFF. CDR3 DNA sequence: TGTGCCAGCTCACCACTGGGACAGGGTGAAGCTTTCTTT.